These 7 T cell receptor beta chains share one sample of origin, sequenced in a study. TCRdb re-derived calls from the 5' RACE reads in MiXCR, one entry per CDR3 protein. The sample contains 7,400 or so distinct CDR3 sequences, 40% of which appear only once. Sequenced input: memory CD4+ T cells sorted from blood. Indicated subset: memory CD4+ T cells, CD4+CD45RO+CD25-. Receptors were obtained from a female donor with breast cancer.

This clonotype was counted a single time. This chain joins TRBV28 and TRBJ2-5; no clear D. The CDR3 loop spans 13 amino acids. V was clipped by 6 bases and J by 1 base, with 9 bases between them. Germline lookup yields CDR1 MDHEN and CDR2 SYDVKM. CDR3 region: CASSPPSQETQYF. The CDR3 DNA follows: TGTGCCAGCAGCCCACCCAGCCAAGAGACCCAGTACTTC. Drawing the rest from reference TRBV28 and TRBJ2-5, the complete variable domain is DVKVTQSSRYLVKRTGEKVFLECVQDMDHENMFWYRQDPGLGLRLIYFSYDVKMKEKGDIPEGYSVSREKKERFSLILESASTNQTSMYLCASSPPSQETQYFGPGTRLLVL.

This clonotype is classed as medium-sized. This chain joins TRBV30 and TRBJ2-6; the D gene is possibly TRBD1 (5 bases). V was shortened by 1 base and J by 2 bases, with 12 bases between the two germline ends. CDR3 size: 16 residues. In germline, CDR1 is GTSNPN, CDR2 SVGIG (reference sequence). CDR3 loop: CAWSAGGAPGANVLTF. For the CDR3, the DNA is TGTGCCTGGAGTGCTGGTGGGGCGCCTGGGGCCAACGTCCTGACTTTC.

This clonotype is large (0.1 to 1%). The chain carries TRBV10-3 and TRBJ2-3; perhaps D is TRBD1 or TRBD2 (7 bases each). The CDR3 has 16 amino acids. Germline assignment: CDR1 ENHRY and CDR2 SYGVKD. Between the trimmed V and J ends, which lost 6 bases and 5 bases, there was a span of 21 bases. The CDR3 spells CAISWDSGIVLDTQYF. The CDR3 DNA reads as TGTGCCATCAGCTGGGACAGCGGGATCGTACTAGATACGCAGTATTTT.

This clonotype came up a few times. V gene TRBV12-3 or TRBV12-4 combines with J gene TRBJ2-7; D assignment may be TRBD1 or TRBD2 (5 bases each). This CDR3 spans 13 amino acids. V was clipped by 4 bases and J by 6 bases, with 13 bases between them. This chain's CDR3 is CASSSPGRLEQYF. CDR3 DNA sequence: TGTGCCAGCAGTTCCCCGGGACGTCTCGAGCAGTACTTC.

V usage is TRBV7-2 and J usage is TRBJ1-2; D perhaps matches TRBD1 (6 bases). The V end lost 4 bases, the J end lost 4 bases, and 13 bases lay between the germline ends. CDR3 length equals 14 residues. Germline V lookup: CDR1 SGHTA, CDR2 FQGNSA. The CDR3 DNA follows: TGTGCCAGCAGCTATGAAACAGGGCCCTATGGCTACACCTTC. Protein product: CASSYETGPYGYTF.

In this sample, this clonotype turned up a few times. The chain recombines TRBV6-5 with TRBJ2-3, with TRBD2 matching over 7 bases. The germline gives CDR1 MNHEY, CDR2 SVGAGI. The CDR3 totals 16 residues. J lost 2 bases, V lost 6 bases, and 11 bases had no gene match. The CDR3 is CASSRSQRGYTDTQYF. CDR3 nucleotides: TGTGCCAGCAGCAGGTCTCAGCGGGGATACACAGATACGCAGTATTTT.

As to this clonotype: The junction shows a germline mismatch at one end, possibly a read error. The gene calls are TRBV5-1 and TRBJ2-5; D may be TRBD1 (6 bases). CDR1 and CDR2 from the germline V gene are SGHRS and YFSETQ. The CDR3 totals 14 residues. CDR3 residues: CASSNSGVGETRYF. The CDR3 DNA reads TGCGCCAGCAGCAACTCAGGGGTCGGAGAGACCCGGTACTTC.